These T cell receptor beta chains were read from a single sample in a study of cytomegalovirus exposure and HLA in healthy donors. Clones were read by immunoSEQ multiplex PCR, and TCRdb kept only the in-frame ones, dropping some. The sample lists 200,000 to 250,000 clones, more than 70% occurring once. Source material: PBMCs. The receptors here all came from a human donor in good health. Both conserved end residues are part of each CDR3. The order of the fields is J gene, V gene, clone size, D gene, CDR3 protein, CDR3 DNA. D genes are given only for firm matches. For some rows the clone size is stated as once, few or many, or as a class when expanded; others skip it.

TRBJ2-4,TRBV7-9,.,.,CASSRDRLAKNIQYF,TGTGCCAGCAGCCGAGACAGACTAGCCAAAAACATTCAGTACTTC
TRBJ2-7,TRBV6-5,.,.,CASRPRPSSSYEQYF,TGTGCCAGCAGGCCGCGGCCATCCAGCTCCTACGAGCAGTACTTC
TRBJ2-7,TRBV7-9,.,TRBD2,CASSLEGLAGGPGEQYF,TGTGCCAGCAGCTTAGAGGGACTAGCGGGAGGGCCGGGCGAGCAGTACTTC
TRBJ2-1,TRBV10-2,.,TRBD2,CASSALAGAYNEQFF,TGCGCCAGCAGTGCCCTAGCGGGGGCCTACAATGAGCAGTTCTTC
TRBJ2-5,TRBV7-3,.,.,CASSLMARETQYF,TGTGCCAGCAGCTTAATGGCCCGAGAGACCCAGTACTTC
TRBJ2-3,TRBV20-1,.,.,CSAIMEITQYF,TGCAGTGCCATAATGGAGATAACGCAGTATTTT
TRBJ2-6,TRBV6-5,.,.,CASSYGLSSGANVLTF,TGTGCCAGCAGTTACGGTCTTAGCTCTGGGGCCAACGTCCTGACTTTC
TRBJ2-7,TRBV10-3,.,TRBD2,CAIRAGVREGYEQYF,TGTGCCATCAGGGCGGGAGTCAGGGAGGGCTACGAGCAGTACTTC
TRBJ1-1,TRBV10-1,.,TRBD1,CARTGGTEAFF,TGCGCCAGGACAGGGGGCACTGAAGCTTTCTTT
TRBJ2-7,TRBV30,.,TRBD1,CAWSPGTGNEQYF,TGTGCCTGGAGTCCCGGGACAGGGAACGAGCAGTACTTC
TRBJ1-1,TRBV19,once,.,CVSRRNTEAFF,TGTGTCAGTAGGAGGAACACTGAAGCTTTCTTT
TRBJ1-5,TRBV27,.,.,CASSSREGQPQHF,TGTGCCAGCAGTTCCAGGGAGGGCCAGCCCCAGCATTTT
TRBJ2-2,TRBV28,.,TRBD1,CASSLGRGRGGELFF,TGTGCCAGCAGTTTAGGCAGGGGGCGCGGCGGGGAGCTGTTTTTT
TRBJ2-7,TRBV7-9,.,.,CASSPNMGVTWEQYF,TGTGCCAGCAGCCCAAACATGGGTGTGACTTGGGAGCAGTACTTC
TRBJ2-6,TRBV27,.,.,CASSLSIAGLIVSGANVLTF,TGTGCCAGCAGTTTATCGATCGCGGGACTGATAGTCTCTGGGGCCAACGTCCTGACTTTC
TRBJ2-1,TRBV7-7,few,TRBD2,CASSYGLAPNEQFF,TGTGCTAGCAGCTACGGACTAGCCCCTAATGAGCAGTTCTTC
TRBJ2-7,TRBV18,few,TRBD1,CASSPGTGKAYEQYF,TGTGCCAGCTCACCCGGGACAGGGAAGGCCTACGAGCAGTACTTC
TRBJ1-2,TRBV5-4,.,.,CASSPLPAIENYGYTF,TGTGCCAGCAGCCCTTTACCCGCAATCGAGAACTATGGCTACACCTTC
TRBJ2-1,TRBV5-5,once,.,CASSLGGTDYNEQFF,TGTGCCAGCAGCTTGGGGGGGACTGACTACAATGAGCAGTTCTTC
TRBJ2-4,TRBV14,.,.,CASSQGLAKNIQYF,TGTGCCAGCAGCCAGGGACTAGCCAAAAACATTCAGTACTTC
TRBJ2-3,TRBV5-4,.,TRBD2,CASKVGGLAGSTDTQYF,TGTGCCAGCAAAGTAGGGGGACTAGCGGGGAGCACAGATACGCAGTATTTT
TRBJ2-3,TRBV5-1,.,TRBD2,CASSAHQLAEGTDTQYF,TGCGCCAGCAGCGCCCACCAACTAGCGGAGGGCACAGATACGCAGTATTTT